This TCR beta chain comes out of a study of blood T cell repertoires in COVID-19. Germline CDR1 and CDR2: LGHNA and YNFKEQ. V was shortened by 0 bases and J by 4 bases, with 13 bases between the two germline ends. This CDR3 spans 16 amino acids. This clone has only one observation. The table came from immunoSEQ multiplex PCR; TCRdb's copy has only in-frame clones and leaves some out. Here the sample spans roughly 290,000 clones, around 89% being singletons. The TCR comes from a woman aged 60-75 years with acute or convalescent COVID-19. V and J are TRBV4-2 and TRBJ2-1; a weak D match, TRBD2 (6 bases). The material sequenced was peripheral blood. CDR3 DNA: TGTGCCAGCAGCCAAGATGGGTTAGCGGATTACAATGAGCAGTTCTTC. This translates into CASSQDGLADYNEQFF.